The entry that follows covers one T cell receptor beta chain sequence. Its antigen is as yet unknown. This sample is part of a study of shared clonotypes between healthy human individuals. Study-wide results and limits: Compared with clonotypes that all four donors shared, non-shared clonotypes had lower generation probabilities. Memory subsets generally showed lower estimated richness than naive subsets.

Investigators divided CD4+ cells into CD45RA+ naive and CD45RA-negative memory subsets. Germline CDR1 is SNHLY and CDR2 is FYNNEI. There are 19 residues in the CDR3. With V trimmed by 2 bases and J by 0 bases, 11 bases remained unmatched. Produced via immunoSEQ multiplex PCR; TCRdb's table is partial and in-frame only. This sample has millions of clones; roughly 95% occur once, and the top ten carry roughly 0.13%. The specimen was naive CD4+ T cells sorted from blood. Subset indicated: CD45RA+ positively selected. This TCR derives from a man aged 18-30 years in good health. The V gene is TRBV2, the J gene TRBJ1-5; 9 bases are shared with TRBD1. The CDR3 sequence: CASSEWDRVRAYSNQPQHF. CDR3 nucleotide sequence: TGTGCCAGCAGTGAATGGGACAGGGTGCGGGCCTATAGCAATCAGCCCCAGCATTTT. Variable domain in full (rest from reference TRBV2 and TRBJ1-5): EPEVTQTPSHQVTQMGQEVILRCVPISNHLYFYWYRQILGQKVEFLVSFYNNEISEKSEIFDDQFSVERPDGSNFTLKIRSTKLEDSAMYFCASSEWDRVRAYSNQPQHFGDGTRLSIL.